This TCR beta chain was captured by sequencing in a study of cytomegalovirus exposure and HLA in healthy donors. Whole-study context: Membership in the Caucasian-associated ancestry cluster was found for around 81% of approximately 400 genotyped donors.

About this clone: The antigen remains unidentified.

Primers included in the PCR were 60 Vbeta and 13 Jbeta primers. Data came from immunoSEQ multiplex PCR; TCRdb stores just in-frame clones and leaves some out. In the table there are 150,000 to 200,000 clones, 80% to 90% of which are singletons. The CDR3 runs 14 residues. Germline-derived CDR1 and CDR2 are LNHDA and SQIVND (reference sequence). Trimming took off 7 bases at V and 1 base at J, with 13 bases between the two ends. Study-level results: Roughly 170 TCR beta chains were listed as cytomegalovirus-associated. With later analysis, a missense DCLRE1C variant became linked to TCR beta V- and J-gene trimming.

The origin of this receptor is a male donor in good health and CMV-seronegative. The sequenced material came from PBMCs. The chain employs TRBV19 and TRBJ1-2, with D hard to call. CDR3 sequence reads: CASKPRGVNYGYTF. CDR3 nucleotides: TGTGCCAGTAAGCCCCGCGGGGTTAACTATGGCTACACCTTC.